These T cell receptor beta chains were read from a single sample in a study of T-cell memory formation after mild COVID-19. TCRdb reprocessed the 5' RACE reads with MiXCR, giving one entry per CDR3 protein. The sample lists under 450,000 distinct CDR3 sequences; about 15% were seen once. The sample taken for sequencing was PBMCs or a T cell subset sorted from them (not recorded which). The source of these receptors is a young man who had mild COVID-19 (a few samples of this study predate the infection). Cell type and time point are not known. CDR3s include the opening cysteine and the closing phenylalanine or tryptophan. Fields, in order: CDR3 protein, CDR3 DNA, J gene, V gene, D gene, clone size. D genes are given only for firm matches. Only part of the rows carry a size: once, few, many, or a class if the clone is expanded.

CDR3 protein: CASRRSGGAITDTQYF
CDR3 DNA: TGCGCCAGCAGGAGAAGCGGGGGGGCCATCACAGATACGCAGTATTTT
J gene: TRBJ2-3
V gene: TRBV5-1
D gene: TRBD2
clone size: .

CDR3 protein: CASSQDWDRDRRTGELFF
CDR3 DNA: TGTGCCAGCAGCCAAGATTGGGACAGGGATCGTCGGACCGGGGAGCTGTTTTTT
J gene: TRBJ2-2
V gene: TRBV4-2
D gene: TRBD1
clone size: .

CDR3 protein: CSADLQTGSYEQYF
CDR3 DNA: TGCAGTGCCGACCTTCAGACAGGGAGCTACGAGCAGTACTTC
J gene: TRBJ2-7
V gene: TRBV20-1
D gene: TRBD1
clone size: few

CDR3 protein: CASSVGTVFNSPLHF
CDR3 DNA: TGTGCCAGCAGCGTAGGGACAGTTTTTAATTCACCCCTCCACTTT
J gene: TRBJ1-6
V gene: TRBV9
D gene: .
clone size: few

CDR3 protein: CASSLEKGISYNEQFF
CDR3 DNA: TGTGCCAGCAGCTTGGAGAAGGGTATCTCCTACAATGAGCAGTTCTTC
J gene: TRBJ2-1
V gene: TRBV5-6
D gene: .
clone size: few

CDR3 protein: CASSPTWRGPQETQYF
CDR3 DNA: TGTGCCAGCAGCCCCACTTGGCGGGGACCCCAAGAGACCCAGTACTTC
J gene: TRBJ2-5
V gene: TRBV3-1
D gene: .
clone size: .

CDR3 protein: CATSDDMGSYNEQFF
CDR3 DNA: TGTGCCACCAGTGACGACATGGGCTCCTACAATGAGCAGTTCTTC
J gene: TRBJ2-1
V gene: TRBV24-1
D gene: .
clone size: .

CDR3 protein: CASRHQGDTEAFF
CDR3 DNA: TGTGCCAGCAGGCATCAGGGTGACACTGAAGCTTTCTTT
J gene: TRBJ1-1
V gene: TRBV6-5
D gene: .
clone size: few

CDR3 protein: CASSSDMYEQYF
CDR3 DNA: TGTGCCAGCAGCTCCGACATGTACGAGCAGTACTTC
J gene: TRBJ2-7
V gene: TRBV7-2
D gene: .
clone size: .

CDR3 protein: CASSLPGGHTEAFF
CDR3 DNA: TGCGCCAGCAGCCTTCCAGGGGGCCACACTGAAGCTTTCTTT
J gene: TRBJ1-1
V gene: TRBV5-1
D gene: TRBD1
clone size: .

CDR3 protein: CASSSIPGGSGQETQYF
CDR3 DNA: TGTGCCAGCAGCTCTATCCCCGGCGGGTCAGGGCAAGAGACCCAGTACTTC
J gene: TRBJ2-5
V gene: TRBV7-9
D gene: .
clone size: .

CDR3 protein: CASSYLTDRGNTEAFF
CDR3 DNA: TGTGCCAGCAGTTACCTCACCGACAGGGGGAACACTGAAGCTTTCTTT
J gene: TRBJ1-1
V gene: TRBV6-6
D gene: TRBD1
clone size: .

CDR3 protein: CASSGTTPPRTGELFF
CDR3 DNA: TGTGCCAGCAGCGGGACGACCCCCCCGAGGACCGGGGAGCTGTTTTTT
J gene: TRBJ2-2
V gene: TRBV7-2
D gene: .
clone size: many

CDR3 protein: CASSFQGSYTEAFF
CDR3 DNA: TGCGCCAGCAGCTTCCAGGGCAGTTACACTGAAGCTTTCTTT
J gene: TRBJ1-1
V gene: TRBV5-1
D gene: .
clone size: few

CDR3 protein: CSVVLISREQFF
CDR3 DNA: TGCAGCGTTGTTTTGATATCGCGTGAGCAGTTCTTC
J gene: TRBJ2-1
V gene: TRBV29-1
D gene: .
clone size: .

CDR3 protein: CASSYSAQGFANTGELFF
CDR3 DNA: TGTGCCAGCAGTTACTCTGCACAGGGTTTCGCGAACACCGGGGAGCTGTTTTTT
J gene: TRBJ2-2
V gene: TRBV6-5
D gene: .
clone size: few

CDR3 protein: CASSLVVDYEQYF
CDR3 DNA: TGTGCCAGCAGTTTGGTAGTTGACTACGAGCAGTACTTC
J gene: TRBJ2-7
V gene: TRBV6-5
D gene: .
clone size: few

CDR3 protein: CASSPTAGGTDTQYF
CDR3 DNA: TGTGCCAGCAGCCCTACAGCGGGGGGCACAGATACGCAGTATTTT
J gene: TRBJ2-3
V gene: TRBV7-6
D gene: TRBD2
clone size: many

CDR3 protein: CASNPLAGEVDTQYF
CDR3 DNA: TGTGCCAGCAACCCTCTAGCGGGGGAGGTAGATACGCAGTATTTT
J gene: TRBJ2-3
V gene: TRBV12-3/TRBV12-4
D gene: TRBD2
clone size: .

CDR3 protein: CSAWTGSNEQYF
CDR3 DNA: TGCAGCGCCTGGACAGGGAGCAACGAGCAGTACTTC
J gene: TRBJ2-7
V gene: TRBV29-1
D gene: TRBD1
clone size: .

CDR3 protein: CASSWDWAQETQYF
CDR3 DNA: TGTGCCAGCAGTTGGGACTGGGCACAAGAGACCCAGTACTTC
J gene: TRBJ2-5
V gene: TRBV2
D gene: .
clone size: .

CDR3 protein: CAISEASHEKLFF
CDR3 DNA: TGTGCCATCAGTGAGGCGAGCCATGAAAAACTGTTTTTT
J gene: TRBJ1-4
V gene: TRBV10-3
D gene: .
clone size: .

CDR3 protein: CASSLDHGQPQHF
CDR3 DNA: TGTGCCAGCAGCTTAGATCACGGGCAGCCCCAGCATTTT
J gene: TRBJ1-5
V gene: TRBV11-2
D gene: .
clone size: once

CDR3 protein: CASTYPGTIAGNTIYF
CDR3 DNA: TGTGCCAGCACCTACCCCGGGACAATAGCTGGAAACACCATATATTTT
J gene: TRBJ1-3
V gene: TRBV28
D gene: .
clone size: .

CDR3 protein: CASSLKHGDQETQYF
CDR3 DNA: TGTGCCAGCAGCTTGAAGCACGGGGACCAAGAGACCCAGTACTTC
J gene: TRBJ2-5
V gene: TRBV6-5
D gene: .
clone size: .

CDR3 protein: CASSLLALYNEQFF
CDR3 DNA: TGCGCCAGCAGCCTCCTGGCCCTCTACAATGAGCAGTTCTTC
J gene: TRBJ2-1
V gene: TRBV5-1
D gene: .
clone size: many

CDR3 protein: CASSYRDGAYNEQFF
CDR3 DNA: TGTGCCAGCAGTTACAGGGACGGGGCTTACAATGAGCAGTTCTTC
J gene: TRBJ2-1
V gene: TRBV6-2/TRBV6-3
D gene: .
clone size: .

CDR3 protein: CSARVLQTQYF
CDR3 DNA: TGCAGTGCTAGAGTGCTCCAGACCCAGTACTTC
J gene: TRBJ2-5
V gene: TRBV20-1
D gene: .
clone size: .

CDR3 protein: CASSSTLNYGYTF
CDR3 DNA: TGTGCCAGCAGCTCGACGCTAAACTATGGCTACACCTTC
J gene: TRBJ1-2
V gene: TRBV7-2
D gene: .
clone size: .

CDR3 protein: CASSLESGADTQYF
CDR3 DNA: TGTGCCAGCAGCTTGGAGAGCGGGGCAGATACGCAGTATTTT
J gene: TRBJ2-3
V gene: TRBV5-8
D gene: TRBD2
clone size: many

CDR3 protein: CASSSGESAYGYTF
CDR3 DNA: TGCGCCAGCAGCTCCGGGGAGTCAGCCTATGGCTACACCTTC
J gene: TRBJ1-2
V gene: TRBV5-1
D gene: .
clone size: few

CDR3 protein: CASSLDGVETEAFF
CDR3 DNA: TGCGCCAGCAGCTTGGATGGGGTTGAAACTGAAGCTTTCTTT
J gene: TRBJ1-1
V gene: TRBV5-1
D gene: .
clone size: few

CDR3 protein: CASSGIGLASEQFF
CDR3 DNA: TGTGCCAGCAGCGGAATTGGACTAGCGAGCGAGCAGTTCTTC
J gene: TRBJ2-1
V gene: TRBV9
D gene: TRBD2
clone size: .

CDR3 protein: CASSAASGYGYTF
CDR3 DNA: TGTGCCAGCAGCGCTGCTTCGGGGTATGGCTACACCTTC
J gene: TRBJ1-2
V gene: TRBV7-9
D gene: .
clone size: few

CDR3 protein: CASTLTRESTEAFF
CDR3 DNA: TGTGCCAGCACCTTAACCAGGGAATCCACTGAAGCTTTCTTT
J gene: TRBJ1-1
V gene: TRBV12-3/TRBV12-4
D gene: .
clone size: .

CDR3 protein: CASSQGRGDEQFF
CDR3 DNA: TGCGCCAGCAGCCAAGGAAGGGGCGATGAGCAGTTCTTC
J gene: TRBJ2-1
V gene: TRBV4-1
D gene: .
clone size: few

CDR3 protein: CASSYRGPYNEQFF
CDR3 DNA: TGTGCCAGCAGTTACAGGGGTCCGTACAATGAGCAGTTCTTC
J gene: TRBJ2-1
V gene: TRBV6-5
D gene: .
clone size: few

CDR3 protein: CASSVSSYGYTF
CDR3 DNA: TGTGCCAGCAGTGTCTCCAGCTATGGCTACACCTTC
J gene: TRBJ1-2
V gene: TRBV25-1
D gene: .
clone size: .

CDR3 protein: CASSHGDTSSGANVLTF
CDR3 DNA: TGCGCCAGCAGCCATGGGGACACTAGCTCTGGGGCCAACGTCCTGACTTTC
J gene: TRBJ2-6
V gene: TRBV5-1
D gene: .
clone size: few

CDR3 protein: CASSQARAGGTGELFF
CDR3 DNA: TGTGCCAGCAGCCAAGCAAGAGCGGGGGGTACCGGGGAGCTGTTTTTT
J gene: TRBJ2-2
V gene: TRBV4-2
D gene: TRBD2
clone size: few

CDR3 protein: CASRDPTPSSNQPQHF
CDR3 DNA: TGTGCCAGCAGGGACCCCACGCCATCTAGCAATCAGCCCCAGCATTTT
J gene: TRBJ1-5
V gene: TRBV6-4
D gene: .
clone size: few

CDR3 protein: CASSYRNKNTEAFF
CDR3 DNA: TGTGCCAGCTCCTACAGGAATAAGAACACTGAAGCTTTCTTT
J gene: TRBJ1-1
V gene: TRBV14
D gene: .
clone size: few

CDR3 protein: CATSSWGGETQYF
CDR3 DNA: TGTGCCACCAGTTCTTGGGGGGGGGAGACCCAGTACTTC
J gene: TRBJ2-5
V gene: TRBV24-1
D gene: TRBD2
clone size: few

CDR3 protein: CASSHAQGLLYEQYF
CDR3 DNA: TGCGCCAGCAGCCACGCGCAGGGTCTTCTCTACGAGCAGTACTTC
J gene: TRBJ2-7
V gene: TRBV4-3
D gene: .
clone size: few

CDR3 protein: CSVPGGRGTDTQYF
CDR3 DNA: TGCAGCGTCCCTGGGGGCCGTGGTACAGATACGCAGTATTTT
J gene: TRBJ2-3
V gene: TRBV29-1
D gene: .
clone size: once

CDR3 protein: CASSLAAAGTYTEAFF
CDR3 DNA: TGTGCCAGCAGCTTAGCGGCCGCCGGGACATACACTGAAGCTTTCTTT
J gene: TRBJ1-1
V gene: TRBV7-2
D gene: .
clone size: few

CDR3 protein: CASSWTGTPTYNEQFF
CDR3 DNA: TGTGCCAGCAGCTGGACAGGGACGCCTACCTACAATGAGCAGTTCTTC
J gene: TRBJ2-1
V gene: TRBV12-3/TRBV12-4
D gene: TRBD1
clone size: .

CDR3 protein: CASSLRDRGYFRHNQPQHF
CDR3 DNA: TGTGCCAGCAGTTTGAGGGACAGGGGTTATTTCCGGCACAATCAGCCCCAGCATTTT
J gene: TRBJ1-5
V gene: TRBV6-2/TRBV6-3
D gene: TRBD1
clone size: .

CDR3 protein: CAWIQGSMNTEAFF
CDR3 DNA: TGTGCCTGGATCCAAGGGTCCATGAACACTGAAGCTTTCTTT
J gene: TRBJ1-1
V gene: TRBV30
D gene: .
clone size: .